This T cell receptor beta chain is from a study of cytomegalovirus exposure and HLA in healthy donors. With 60 Vbeta and 13 Jbeta primers, the PCR was carried out. Clones were read by immunoSEQ multiplex PCR, and TCRdb kept only the in-frame ones, dropping some. The sample has about 110,000 clones, over 60% seen once; the top ten hold about 4.3%. This TCR was sampled from a male donor in good health and CMV-seronegative. The specimen sequenced was PBMCs.

CDR3 residues: CASRTGGPNTEAFF. CDR3 DNA: TGTGCCAGCAGGACAGGGGGCCCGAACACTGAAGCTTTCTTT. The chain is built from TRBV28 and TRBJ1-1, with TRBD1 identical over 10 bases. The CDR3 is 14 residues long. Germline CDR1 reads MDHEN; CDR2 reads SYDVKM. Unmatched junction bases numbered 2, after V lost 6 bases and J lost 1 base.